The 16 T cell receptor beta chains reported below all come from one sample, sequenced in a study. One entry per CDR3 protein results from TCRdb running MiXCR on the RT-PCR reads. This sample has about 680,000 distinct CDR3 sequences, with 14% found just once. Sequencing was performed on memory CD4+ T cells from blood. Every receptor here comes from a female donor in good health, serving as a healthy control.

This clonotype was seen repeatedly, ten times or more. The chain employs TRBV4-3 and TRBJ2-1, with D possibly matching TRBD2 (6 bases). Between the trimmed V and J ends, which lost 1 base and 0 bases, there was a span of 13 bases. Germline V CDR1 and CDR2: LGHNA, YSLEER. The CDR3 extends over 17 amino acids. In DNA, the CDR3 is TGCGCCAGCAGCCAAGGGCTGGCGACTAGCTCCTACAATGAGCAGTTCTTC. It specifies CASSQGLATSSYNEQFF.

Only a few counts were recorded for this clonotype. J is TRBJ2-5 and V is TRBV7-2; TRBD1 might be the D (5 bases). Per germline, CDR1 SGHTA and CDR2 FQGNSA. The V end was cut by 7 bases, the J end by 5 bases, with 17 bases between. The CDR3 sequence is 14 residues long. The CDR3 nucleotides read TGTGCCAGCAACACCGGCAGGGAAGGGGAGACCCAGTACTTC. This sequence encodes CASNTGREGETQYF.

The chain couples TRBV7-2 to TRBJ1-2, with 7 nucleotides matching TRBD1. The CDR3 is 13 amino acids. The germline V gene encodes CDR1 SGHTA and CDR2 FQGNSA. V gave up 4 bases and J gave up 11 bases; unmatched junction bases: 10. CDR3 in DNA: TGTGCCAGCAGCTCGGAAAGACAGGGACCTTACACCTTC. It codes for CASSSERQGPYTF.

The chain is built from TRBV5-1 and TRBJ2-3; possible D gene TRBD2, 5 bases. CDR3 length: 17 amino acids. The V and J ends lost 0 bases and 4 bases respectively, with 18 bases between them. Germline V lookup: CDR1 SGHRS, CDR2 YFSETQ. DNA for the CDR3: TGCGCCAGCAGCTTGGGTCTGGCCGGGATGGGTGCAGATACGCAGTATTTT. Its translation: CASSLGLAGMGADTQYF.

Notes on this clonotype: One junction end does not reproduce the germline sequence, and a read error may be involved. This CDR3 reads CASTLLGQGAGYEQYF. The DNA for the CDR3 is TGTGCCAGCACCTTGTTGGGTCAGGGGGCAGGGTACGAGCAGTACTTC. This chain links TRBV5-5 with TRBJ2-7; TRBD1 matches at 8 bases. Germline values: CDR1 SGHKS, CDR2 YYEKEE (reference sequence). The CDR3 length is 16 residues.

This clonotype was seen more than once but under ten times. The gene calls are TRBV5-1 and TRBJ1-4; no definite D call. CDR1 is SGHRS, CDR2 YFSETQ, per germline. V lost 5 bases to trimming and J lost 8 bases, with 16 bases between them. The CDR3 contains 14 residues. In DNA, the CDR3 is TGCGCCAGCAGTTCGGGCCAGATTGGGGAAAAACTGTTTTTT. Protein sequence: CASSSGQIGEKLFF.

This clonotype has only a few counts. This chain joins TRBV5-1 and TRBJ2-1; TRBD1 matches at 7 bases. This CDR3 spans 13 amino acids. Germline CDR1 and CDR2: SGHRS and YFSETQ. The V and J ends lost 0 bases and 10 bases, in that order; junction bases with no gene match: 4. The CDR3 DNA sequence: TGCGCCAGCAGCTTGGACAGGGGATGGGAGCAGTTCTTC. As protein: CASSLDRGWEQFF.

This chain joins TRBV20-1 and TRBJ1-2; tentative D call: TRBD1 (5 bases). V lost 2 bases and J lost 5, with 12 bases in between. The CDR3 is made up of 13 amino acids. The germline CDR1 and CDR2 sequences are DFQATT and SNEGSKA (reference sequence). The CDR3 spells CSARPPTVYGYTF. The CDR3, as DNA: TGCAGTGCTAGACCGCCGACAGTGTATGGCTACACCTTC.

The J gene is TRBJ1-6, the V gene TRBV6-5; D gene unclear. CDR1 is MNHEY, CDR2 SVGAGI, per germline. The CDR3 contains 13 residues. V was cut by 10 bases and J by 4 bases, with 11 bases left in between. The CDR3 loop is CATQRGYNSPLHF. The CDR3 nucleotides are TGTGCCACCCAGCGCGGTTATAATTCACCCCTCCACTTT.

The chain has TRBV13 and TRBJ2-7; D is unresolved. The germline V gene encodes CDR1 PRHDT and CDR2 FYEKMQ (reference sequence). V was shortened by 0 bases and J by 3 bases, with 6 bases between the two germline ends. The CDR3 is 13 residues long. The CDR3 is CASSLGAFYEQYF. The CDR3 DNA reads TGTGCCAGCAGCTTAGGCGCCTTCTACGAGCAGTACTTC. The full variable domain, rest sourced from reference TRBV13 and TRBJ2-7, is AAGVIQSPRHLIKEKRETATLKCYPIPRHDTVYWYQQGPGQDPQFLISFYEKMQSDKGSIPDRFSAQQFSDYHSELNMSSLELGDSALYFCASSLGAFYEQYFGPGTRLTVT.

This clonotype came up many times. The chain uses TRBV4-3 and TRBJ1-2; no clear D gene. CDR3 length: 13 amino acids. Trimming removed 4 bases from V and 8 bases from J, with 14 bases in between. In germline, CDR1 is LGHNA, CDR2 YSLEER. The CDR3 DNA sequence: TGCGCCAGCAGCCGGGGTGGGGAAGGCGGCTACACCTTC. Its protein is CASSRGGEGGYTF.

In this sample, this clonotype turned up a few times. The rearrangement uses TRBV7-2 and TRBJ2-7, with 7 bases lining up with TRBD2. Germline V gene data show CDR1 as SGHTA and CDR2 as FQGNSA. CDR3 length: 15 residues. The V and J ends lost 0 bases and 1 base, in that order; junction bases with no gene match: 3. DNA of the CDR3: TGTGCCAGCAGCTTAGCTAGGACTAGATCCTACGAGCAGTACTTC. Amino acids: CASSLARTRSYEQYF.

CDR3 DNA sequence: TGTGCCAGCAGCTTAGCGGGCGGGGCTGGGCAGCCCCAGCATTTT. It is translated as CASSLAGGAGQPQHF. The gene calls are TRBV11-2 and TRBJ1-5; tentative D call: TRBD1 (5 bases). V was cut by 1 base and J by 7 bases, with 14 bases left in between. The CDR3 is made up of 15 amino acids. Germline CDR1 and CDR2: SGHAT and FQNNGV.

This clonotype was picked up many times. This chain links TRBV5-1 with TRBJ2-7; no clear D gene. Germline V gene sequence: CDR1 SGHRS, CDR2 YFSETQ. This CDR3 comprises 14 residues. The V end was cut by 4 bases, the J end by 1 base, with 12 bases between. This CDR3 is CASSPLQGSYEQYF. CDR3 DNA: TGCGCCAGCAGCCCTCTACAAGGATCCTACGAGCAGTACTTC.

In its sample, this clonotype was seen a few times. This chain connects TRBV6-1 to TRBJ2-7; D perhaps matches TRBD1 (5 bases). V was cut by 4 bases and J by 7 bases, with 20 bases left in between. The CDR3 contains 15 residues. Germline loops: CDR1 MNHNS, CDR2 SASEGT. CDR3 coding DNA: TGTGCCAGCAGTGCCCCCAGGGAAACTCTACGGGAGCAGTACTTC. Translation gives CASSAPRETLREQYF.

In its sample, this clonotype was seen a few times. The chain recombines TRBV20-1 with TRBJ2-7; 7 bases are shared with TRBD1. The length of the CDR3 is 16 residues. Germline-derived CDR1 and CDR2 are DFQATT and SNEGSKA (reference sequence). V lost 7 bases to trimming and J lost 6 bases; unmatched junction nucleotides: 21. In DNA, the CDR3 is TGCAGTGTCCGTGACGCGACCGGGACAGCCCTATCCGAGCAGTACTTC. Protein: CSVRDATGTALSEQYF.